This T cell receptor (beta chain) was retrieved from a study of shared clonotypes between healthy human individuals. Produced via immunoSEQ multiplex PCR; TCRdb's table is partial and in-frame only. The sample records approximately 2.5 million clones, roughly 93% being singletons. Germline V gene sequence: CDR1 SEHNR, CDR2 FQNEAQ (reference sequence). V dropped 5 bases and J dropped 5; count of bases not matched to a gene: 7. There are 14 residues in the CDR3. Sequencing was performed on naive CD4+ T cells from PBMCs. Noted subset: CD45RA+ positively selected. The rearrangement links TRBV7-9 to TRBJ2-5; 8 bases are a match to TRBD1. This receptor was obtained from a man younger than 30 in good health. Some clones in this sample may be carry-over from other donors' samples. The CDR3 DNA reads TGTGCCAGCAGCGGCAGGGGGCGCGATGAGACCCAGTACTTC. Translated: CASSGRGRDETQYF.